Described below is a single T cell receptor beta chain sequence and its context. The record originates from a study of T-cell reconstitution after alpha-beta-depleted transplantation in children. Germline V CDR1 and CDR2: SNHLY, FYNNEI. Trimming stripped 6 bases from V and 8 bases from J, with 11 bases between. CDR3 length: 12 amino acids. A TCRbeta library incorporating unique molecular identifiers was prepared. TCRdb passed the PCR reads through MiXCR, listing each CDR3 protein once. The profile shows about 240,000 distinct CDR3 sequences, 12% of them singletons. The source of this sequence is a human donor who donated a stem cell graft to a child with acute lymphoblastic leukemia. The starting material was PBMCs from the stem cell graft donor, obtained from the stem cell graft. The rearrangement joins TRBV2 to TRBJ2-1, with a possible D match to TRBD1 (5 bases). The CDR3 spells CASRGAPYEQFF. CDR3 sequence (DNA): TGTGCCAGCAGAGGGGCGCCCTATGAGCAGTTCTTC.